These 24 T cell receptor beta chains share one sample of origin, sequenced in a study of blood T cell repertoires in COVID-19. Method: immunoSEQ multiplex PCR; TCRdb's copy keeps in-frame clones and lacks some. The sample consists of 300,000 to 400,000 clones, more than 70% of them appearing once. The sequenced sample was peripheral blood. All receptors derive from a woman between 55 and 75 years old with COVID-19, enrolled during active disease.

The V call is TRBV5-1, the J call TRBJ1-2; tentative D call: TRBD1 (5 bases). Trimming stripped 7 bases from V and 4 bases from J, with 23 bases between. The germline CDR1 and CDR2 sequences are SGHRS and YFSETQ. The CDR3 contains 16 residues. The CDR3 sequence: CASAAGDRPIGYGYTF. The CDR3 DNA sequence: TGCGCCAGCGCCGCGGGAGACAGACCCATCGGCTATGGCTACACCTTC.

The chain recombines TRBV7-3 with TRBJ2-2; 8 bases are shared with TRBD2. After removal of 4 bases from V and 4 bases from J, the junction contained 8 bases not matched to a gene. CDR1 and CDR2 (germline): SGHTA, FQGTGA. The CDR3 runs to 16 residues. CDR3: CASSYGVRGATGELFF. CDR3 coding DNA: TGTGCCAGCAGCTACGGGGTGCGGGGGGCCACCGGGGAGCTGTTTTTT.

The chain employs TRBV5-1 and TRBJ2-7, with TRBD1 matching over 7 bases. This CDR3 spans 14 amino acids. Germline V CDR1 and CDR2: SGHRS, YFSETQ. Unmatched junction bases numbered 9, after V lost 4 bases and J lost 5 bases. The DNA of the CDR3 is TGCGCCAGCAGCCCGGGACAGTTAATCCACGAGCAGTACTTC. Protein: CASSPGQLIHEQYF.

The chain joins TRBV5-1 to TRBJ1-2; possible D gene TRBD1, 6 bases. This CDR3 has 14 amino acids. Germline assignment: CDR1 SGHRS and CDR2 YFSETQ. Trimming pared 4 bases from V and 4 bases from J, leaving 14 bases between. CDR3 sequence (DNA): TGCGCCAGCAGCCAAGCAACAGGGTTCTATGGCTACACCTTC. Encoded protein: CASSQATGFYGYTF.

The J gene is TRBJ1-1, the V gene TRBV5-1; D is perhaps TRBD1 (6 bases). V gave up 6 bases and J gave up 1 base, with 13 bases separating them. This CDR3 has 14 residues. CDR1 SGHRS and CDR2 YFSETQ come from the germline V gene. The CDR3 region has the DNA TGCGCCAGCAAACCCCGGGACAAGAACACTGAAGCTTTCTTT. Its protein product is CASKPRDKNTEAFF.

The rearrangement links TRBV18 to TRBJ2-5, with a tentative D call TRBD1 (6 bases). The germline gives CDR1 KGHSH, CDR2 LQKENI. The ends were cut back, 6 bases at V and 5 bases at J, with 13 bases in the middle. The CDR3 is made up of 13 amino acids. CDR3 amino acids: CASSSDSSETQYF. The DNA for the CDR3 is TGTGCCAGCTCCTCGGACAGTTCTGAGACCCAGTACTTC.

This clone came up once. The CDR3 DNA is TGCGCCAGCAGCCTCCGTCCGGGCTCAGGGTACGAGCAGTACTTC. Encoded protein: CASSLRPGSGYEQYF. The chain couples TRBV5-1 to TRBJ2-7, with a weak D call TRBD1 (5 bases). The CDR3 loop spans 15 amino acids. Germline V gives CDR1 SGHRS, CDR2 YFSETQ. V lost 4 bases to trimming and J lost 4 bases, with 18 bases between them. The entire variable domain, with the rest obtained from reference TRBV5-1 and TRBJ2-7, is as follows: KAGVTQTPRYLIKTRGQQVTLSCSPISGHRSVSWYQQTPGQGLQFLFEYFSETQRNKGNFPGRFSGRQFSNSRSEMNVSTLELGDSALYLCASSLRPGSGYEQYFGPGTRLTVT.

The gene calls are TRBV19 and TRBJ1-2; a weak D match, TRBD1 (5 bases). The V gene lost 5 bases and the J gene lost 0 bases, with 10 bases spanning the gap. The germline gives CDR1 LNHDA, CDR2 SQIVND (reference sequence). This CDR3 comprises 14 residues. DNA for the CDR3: TGTGCCAGTAGTTCAGGGCCAGCTAACTATGGCTACACCTTC. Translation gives CASSSGPANYGYTF.

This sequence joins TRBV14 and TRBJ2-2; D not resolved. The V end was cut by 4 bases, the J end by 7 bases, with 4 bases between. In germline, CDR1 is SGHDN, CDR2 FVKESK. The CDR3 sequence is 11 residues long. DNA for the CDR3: TGTGCCAGCAGCCTGCGCGGGGAGCTGTTTTTT. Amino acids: CASSLRGELFF.

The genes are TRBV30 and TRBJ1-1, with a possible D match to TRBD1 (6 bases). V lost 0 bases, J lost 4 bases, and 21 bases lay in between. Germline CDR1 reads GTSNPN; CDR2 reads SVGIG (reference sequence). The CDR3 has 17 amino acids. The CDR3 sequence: CAWSVSRTQGFRTEAFF. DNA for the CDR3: TGTGCCTGGAGTGTCTCTCGAACACAGGGATTTCGCACTGAAGCTTTCTTT. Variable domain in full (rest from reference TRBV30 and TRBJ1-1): SQTIHQWPATLVQPVGSPLSLECTVEGTSNPNLYWYRQAAGRGLQLLFYSVGIGQISSEVPQNLSASRPQDRQFILSSKKLLLSDSGFYLCAWSVSRTQGFRTEAFFGQGTRLTVV.

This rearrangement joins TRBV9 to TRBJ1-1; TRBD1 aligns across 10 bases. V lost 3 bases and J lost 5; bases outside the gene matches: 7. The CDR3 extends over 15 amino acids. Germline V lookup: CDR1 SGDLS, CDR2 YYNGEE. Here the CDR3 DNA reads TGTGCCAGCAGCGGCAGACAGGGGGCCAGAACTGAAGCTTTCTTT. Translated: CASSGRQGARTEAFF.

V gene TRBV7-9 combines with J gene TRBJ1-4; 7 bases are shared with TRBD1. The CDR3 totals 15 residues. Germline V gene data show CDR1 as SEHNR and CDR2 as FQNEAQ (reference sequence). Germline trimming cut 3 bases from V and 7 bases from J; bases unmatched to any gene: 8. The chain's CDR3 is CASSLVTGRFEKLFF. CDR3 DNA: TGTGCCAGCAGCTTGGTGACAGGGAGATTTGAAAAACTGTTTTTT.

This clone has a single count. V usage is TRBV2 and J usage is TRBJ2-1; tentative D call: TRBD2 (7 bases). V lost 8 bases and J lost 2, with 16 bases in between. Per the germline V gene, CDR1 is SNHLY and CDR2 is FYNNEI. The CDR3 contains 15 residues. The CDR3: CASLGGDVTYNEQFF. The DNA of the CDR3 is TGTGCCAGCTTAGGGGGGGACGTTACCTACAATGAGCAGTTCTTC.

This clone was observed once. The DNA of the CDR3 is TGCGCCAGCAGTGACTCGACTAGCGGGGCGCTCACAGATACGCAGTATTTT. Its translation is CASSDSTSGALTDTQYF. This chain links TRBV10-1 with TRBJ2-3, with TRBD2 matching over 11 bases. Germline CDR1 WNHNN, CDR2 SYGVQD (reference sequence). The CDR3 loop spans 17 amino acids. J lost 2 bases, V lost 3 bases, and 7 bases had no gene match.

The CDR3 region has the DNA TGTGCCAGCAGCCGGGACAGGACCTTCTATAATTCACCCCTCCACTTT. This encodes CASSRDRTFYNSPLHF. The V and J genes are TRBV5-4 and TRBJ1-6; 8 nucleotides align to TRBD1. The CDR3 extends over 16 amino acids. Trimming cost V 4 bases and J 3 bases; bases outside gene matches: 6. Looked up from germline, CDR1 is SGHNT and CDR2 is YYREEE (reference sequence).

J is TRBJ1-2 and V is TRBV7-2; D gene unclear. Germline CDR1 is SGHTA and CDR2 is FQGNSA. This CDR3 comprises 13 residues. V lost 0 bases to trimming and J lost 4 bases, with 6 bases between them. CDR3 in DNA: TGTGCCAGCAGCTTAGCCGGTCGCTATGGCTACACCTTC. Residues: CASSLAGRYGYTF.

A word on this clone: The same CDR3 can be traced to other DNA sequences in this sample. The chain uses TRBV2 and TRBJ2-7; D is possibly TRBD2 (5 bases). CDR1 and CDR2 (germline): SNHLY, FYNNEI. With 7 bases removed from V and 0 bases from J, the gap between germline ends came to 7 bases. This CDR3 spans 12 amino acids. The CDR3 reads CASTGNSYEQYF. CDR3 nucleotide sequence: TGTGCCAGCACCGGGAACTCCTACGAGCAGTACTTC.

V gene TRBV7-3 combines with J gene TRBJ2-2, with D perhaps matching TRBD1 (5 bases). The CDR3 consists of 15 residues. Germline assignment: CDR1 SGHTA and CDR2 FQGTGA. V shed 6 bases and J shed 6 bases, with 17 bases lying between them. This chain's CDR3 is CASSYDRPSAGELFF. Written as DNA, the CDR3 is TGTGCCAGCAGTTACGACAGACCAAGTGCCGGGGAGCTGTTTTTT.

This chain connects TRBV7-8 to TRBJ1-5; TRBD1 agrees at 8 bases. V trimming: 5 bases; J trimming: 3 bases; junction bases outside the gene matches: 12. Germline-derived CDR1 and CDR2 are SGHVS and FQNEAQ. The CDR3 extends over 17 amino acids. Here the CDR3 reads CASSAMTGARVNQPQHF. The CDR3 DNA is TGTGCCAGCAGCGCAATGACAGGGGCTAGGGTCAATCAGCCCCAGCATTTT.

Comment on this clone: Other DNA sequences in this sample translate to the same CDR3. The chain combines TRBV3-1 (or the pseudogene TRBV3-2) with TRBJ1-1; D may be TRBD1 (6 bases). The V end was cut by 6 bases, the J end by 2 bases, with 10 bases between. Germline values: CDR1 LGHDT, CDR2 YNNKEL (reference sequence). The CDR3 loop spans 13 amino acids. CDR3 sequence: CASRRTENTEAFF. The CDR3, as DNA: TGTGCCAGCAGAAGGACAGAAAACACTGAAGCTTTCTTT.

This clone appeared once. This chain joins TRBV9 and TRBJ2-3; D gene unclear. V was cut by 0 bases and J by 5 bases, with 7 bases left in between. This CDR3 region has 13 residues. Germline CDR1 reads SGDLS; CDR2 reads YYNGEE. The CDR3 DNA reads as TGTGCCAGCAGCGTAGTCCCAGTAGATACGCAGTATTTT. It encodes CASSVVPVDTQYF. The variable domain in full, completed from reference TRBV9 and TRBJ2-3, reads DSGVTQTPKHLITATGQRVTLRCSPRSGDLSVYWYQQSLDQGLQFLIQYYNGEERAKGNILERFSAQQFPDLHSELNLSSLELGDSALYFCASSVVPVDTQYFGPGTRLTVL.

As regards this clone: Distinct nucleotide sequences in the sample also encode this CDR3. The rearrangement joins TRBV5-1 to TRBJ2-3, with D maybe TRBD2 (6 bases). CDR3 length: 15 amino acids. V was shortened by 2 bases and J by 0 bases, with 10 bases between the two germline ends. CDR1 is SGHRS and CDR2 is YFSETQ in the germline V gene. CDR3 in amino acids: CASSLSGLSTDTQYF. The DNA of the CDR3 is TGCGCCAGCAGCTTAAGCGGGCTGAGCACAGATACGCAGTATTTT.

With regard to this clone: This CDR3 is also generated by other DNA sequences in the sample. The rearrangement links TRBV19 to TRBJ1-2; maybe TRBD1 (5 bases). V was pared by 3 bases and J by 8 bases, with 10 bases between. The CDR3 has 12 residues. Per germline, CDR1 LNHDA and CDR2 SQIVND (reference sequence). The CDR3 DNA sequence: TGTGCCAGTAGTATCAGGGAACGGGGCTACACCTTC. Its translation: CASSIRERGYTF.

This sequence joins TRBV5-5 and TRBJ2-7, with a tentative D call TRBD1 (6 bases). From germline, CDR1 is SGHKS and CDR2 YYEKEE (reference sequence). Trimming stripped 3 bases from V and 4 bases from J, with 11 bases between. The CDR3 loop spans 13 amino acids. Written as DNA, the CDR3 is TGTGCCAGCAGCTCCCTACAGGGTTACGAGCAGTACTTC. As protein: CASSSLQGYEQYF.